This T cell receptor beta chain was sequenced in a study of blood T cell repertoires in COVID-19. Study overall: Acute-phase and convalescent COVID-19 samples originated in the United States, Italy and Spain. PBMCs, B-cell-depleted T cells, or T cells provided the cDNA or gDNA that made up the material.

Methods used by the authors: Quantification of nucleated cells was approximated via reference gene primer amplification. Only in-frame clones appear in the TCRdb table, and some are missing; sequencing was by immunoSEQ multiplex PCR. Clone size and V and J calls were adopted from that table, with D and trimming inferred from the DNA. The repertoire holds about 78,000 clones, with over 75% as singletons. The sequence was collected from a man in his 70s with active or convalescent COVID-19. Sequencing input: peripheral blood.

The CDR3 region has the DNA TGTGCCAGCAGTCTAGCGGGAGGTACTGCTGAGACCCAGTACTTC. Its protein product is CASSLAGGTAETQYF. V usage is TRBV6-5 and J usage is TRBJ2-5; TRBD2 matches 11 bases. From germline, CDR1 is MNHEY and CDR2 SVGAGI. V lost 5 bases, J lost 5 bases, and 7 bases stayed unmatched. This CDR3 is built from 15 residues.